Sequencing of this T cell receptor beta chain was carried out in a study of shared clonotypes between healthy human individuals. Generated by immunoSEQ multiplex PCR, the TCRdb table keeps only in-frame clones and is missing some. The repertoire consists of about 1.1 million clones, with around three quarters occurring once and the leading ten covering 0.4% to 0.55%. Sequenced sample: memory CD4+ T cells from PBMCs. Subset described: CD45RA-negative fraction. This sequence originates from a man aged 18 to 35 in good health. Some clones in this sample may be carry-over from other donors' samples.

The CDR3 DNA reads as TGCGCCAGCAGCTTGGCCCAGGGGGTAGGCGAGCAGTACTTC. It encodes CASSLAQGVGEQYF. The chain carries TRBV5-1 and TRBJ2-7; 7 bases agree with TRBD1. V gave up 0 bases and J gave up 6 bases; unmatched junction bases: 6. This CDR3 is built from 14 residues. Germline lookup yields CDR1 SGHRS and CDR2 YFSETQ.